This TCR beta chain was sequenced for a study of regulatory T cells in long-lasting Graves disease. Across the whole study: Prior antithyroid drug treatment in newly diagnosed Graves' patients lasted under 3 months.

About this clonotype itself: Its matching antigen is unknown.

CDR3 regions were amplified by Arm-PCR using iRepertoire HTBI primers to build TCR beta libraries. TCRdb fed the multiplex PCR reads into MiXCR, producing one record per CDR3 protein. Found here are hundreds of thousands of distinct CDR3 sequences, around 15% of them singletons; the top ten hold about 18%. CDR3 size: 13 residues. Germline CDR1 SGHDN, CDR2 FVKESK. Trimming removed 4 bases from V and 8 bases from J; junction bases left unmatched: 5. Overall study findings and caveats: TRBV28, TRBJ1-2 and TRBJ2-5 were segments that persistent disease favored.

Specified time point: newly diagnosed GD, antithyroid drugs for less than 3 months. RNA extracted from PBMCs served as the sequencing template. American Thyroid Association guidelines served as the basis for diagnosing Graves' disease. The source of the patients was an endocrinology department in Xi'an, China. Separately, the same data were catalogued under a study of T cells in Graves' hyperthyroidism and ophthalmopathy.

The chain is built from TRBV14 and TRBJ1-2; 9 bases agree with TRBD1. The sequencing used peripheral blood mononuclear cells (PBMCs), collected at new diagnosis, from a patient treated with antithyroid drugs. The clonotype originates from a woman aged 25 to 39 with Graves disease. CDR3 DNA sequence: TGTGCCAGCAGCCCACGACAGGGGGACGGCTACACCTTC. Translating gives CASSPRQGDGYTF.